This T cell receptor (beta chain) was observed in a study of CD8 T cells in ankylosing spondylitis. With 1 base removed from V and 3 bases from J, the gap between germline ends came to 6 bases. This CDR3 comprises 13 residues. Germline loops: CDR1 SGDLS, CDR2 YYNGEE. One entry per CDR3 protein, called by TCRdb with MiXCR from the 5' RACE reads. The sample includes around 340,000 distinct CDR3 sequences, 20% to 25% of them seen just once. Study observations and caveats: Disease-linked clones reportedly concentrated significantly in matched ankylosing spondylitis synovial fluid.

A word on this clonotype: The antigen remains undetermined.

The chain links TRBV9 to TRBJ2-3; D not resolved. The specimen was blood, either unsorted or a sorted T cell fraction (not recorded which). This receptor was obtained from a male donor with ankylosing spondylitis or in good health (not recorded which). The CDR3 DNA follows: TGTGCCAGCAGCGTATTAACAACAGATACGCAGTATTTT. This codes for CASSVLTTDTQYF.